Included here is one T cell receptor (beta chain) sequence, with context. This sample stems from a study of technical replicates of blood from several donors. Using immunoSEQ multiplex PCR, the repertoire was profiled, and TCRdb retains in-frame clones only, with some absent. The data contain some 70,000 clones, roughly 96% of them singletons. Trimming took off 2 bases at V and 5 bases at J, with 10 bases between the two ends. Germline V gene sequence: CDR1 KGHSH, CDR2 LQKENI. The CDR3 is made up of 14 amino acids. The receptor was isolated from a human donor in good health. The chain employs TRBV18 and TRBJ1-5; unclear D gene. Sample: T cells isolated from PBMCs. CDR3 in DNA: TGTGCCAGCTCACCAGGCAGTGAAGATCAGCCCCAGCATTTT. It is translated as CASSPGSEDQPQHF.